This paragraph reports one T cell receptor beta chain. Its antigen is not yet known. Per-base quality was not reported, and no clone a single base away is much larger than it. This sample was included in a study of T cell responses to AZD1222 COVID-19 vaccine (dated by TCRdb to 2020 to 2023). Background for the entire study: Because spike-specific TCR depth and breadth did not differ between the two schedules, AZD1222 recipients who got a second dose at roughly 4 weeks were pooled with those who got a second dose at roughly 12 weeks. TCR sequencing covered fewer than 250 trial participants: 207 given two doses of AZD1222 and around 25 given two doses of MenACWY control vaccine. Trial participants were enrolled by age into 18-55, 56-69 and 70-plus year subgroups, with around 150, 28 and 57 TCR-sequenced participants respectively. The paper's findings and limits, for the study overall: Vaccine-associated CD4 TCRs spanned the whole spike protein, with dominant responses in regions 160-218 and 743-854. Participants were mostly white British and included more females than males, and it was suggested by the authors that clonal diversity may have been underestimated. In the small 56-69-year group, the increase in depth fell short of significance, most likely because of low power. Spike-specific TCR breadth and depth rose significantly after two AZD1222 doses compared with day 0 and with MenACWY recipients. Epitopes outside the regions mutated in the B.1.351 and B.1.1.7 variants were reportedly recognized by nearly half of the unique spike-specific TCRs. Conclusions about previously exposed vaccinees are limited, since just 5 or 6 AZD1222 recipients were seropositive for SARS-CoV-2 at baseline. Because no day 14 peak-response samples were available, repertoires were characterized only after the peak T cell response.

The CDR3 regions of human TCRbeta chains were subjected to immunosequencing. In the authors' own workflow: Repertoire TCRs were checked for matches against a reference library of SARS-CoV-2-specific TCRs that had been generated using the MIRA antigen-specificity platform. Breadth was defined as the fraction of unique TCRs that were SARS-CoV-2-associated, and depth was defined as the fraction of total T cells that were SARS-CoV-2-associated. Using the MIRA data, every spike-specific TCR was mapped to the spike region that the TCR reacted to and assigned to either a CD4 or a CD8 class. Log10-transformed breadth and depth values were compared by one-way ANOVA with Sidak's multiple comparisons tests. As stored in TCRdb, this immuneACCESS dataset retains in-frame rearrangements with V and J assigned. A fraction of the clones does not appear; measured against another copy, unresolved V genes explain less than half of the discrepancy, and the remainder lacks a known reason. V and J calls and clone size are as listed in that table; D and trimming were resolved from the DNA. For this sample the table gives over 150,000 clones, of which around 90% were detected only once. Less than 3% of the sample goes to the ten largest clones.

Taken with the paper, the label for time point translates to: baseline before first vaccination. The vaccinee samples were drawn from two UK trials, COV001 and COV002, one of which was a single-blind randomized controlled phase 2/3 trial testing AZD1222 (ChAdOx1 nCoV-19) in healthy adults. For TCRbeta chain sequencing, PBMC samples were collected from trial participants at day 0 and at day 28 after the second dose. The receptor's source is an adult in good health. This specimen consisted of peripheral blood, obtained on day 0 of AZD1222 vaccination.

Here is the DNA: TGTGCCAGCAGCCGGGGGAGAGCGGGTATTGAGCAGTTCTTC. Its protein reads: CASSRGRAGIEQFF. The rearranged chain carries TRBV7-8 and TRBJ2-1; a tentative D call is TRBD2 (6 bases match). V was cut back by 5 bases and J by 9 bases, leaving a gap of 17 bases between them. Looking up the germline V gene yields CDR1 SGHVS and CDR2 FQNEAQ. The CDR3 has 14 amino acids, counting the end cysteine and phenylalanine. Only the CDR3 DNA is retained, 42 bases long and in frame from the first base.